What follows is one T cell receptor (beta chain) and its context. Germline V CDR1 and CDR2: KGHSH, LQKENI. The CDR3 has 12 residues. V gave up 2 bases and J gave up 9 bases; unmatched junction bases: 1. The sample belongs to a study of T cells in Graves' hyperthyroidism and ophthalmopathy. Authors of the study amplified TCR beta CDR3 regions from RNA transcripts. In the first-round RT-PCR of the TCR CDR3, the HTBI primer set was used. One entry per CDR3 protein results from TCRdb running MiXCR on the multiplex PCR reads. The sample has about 400,000 distinct CDR3 sequences, about 15% seen once. Sequencing used blood. This receptor was obtained from a woman in her 30s with Graves' hyperthyroidism. The J gene is TRBJ2-1, the V gene TRBV18, with 7 positions matching TRBD2. CDR3 amino acids: CASSPGTIEQFF. Here the CDR3 DNA reads TGTGCCAGCTCACCAGGGACTATTGAGCAGTTCTTC.